This TCR beta chain was identified during a study of T cell responses to AZD1222 COVID-19 vaccine. Concerning this clone: Its antigen is undetermined.

The CDR3 is 14 amino acids. Trimming removed 0 bases at V and 6 bases at J, with 12 bases between. CDR1 and CDR2 (germline): MNHEY, SVGAGI. Only in-frame clones appear in the TCRdb table, and some are missing; sequencing was by immunoSEQ multiplex PCR. Among about 120,000 clones listed, 88% were seen once. Overall study findings and caveats: Most donors were white British, females outnumbered males, and clonal diversity was possibly underestimated. Repertoire sampling was restricted to post-peak T cell response timepoints.

The receptor's source is an adult in good health. J is TRBJ2-7 and V is TRBV6-5; the D gene could be TRBD1 or TRBD2 (5 bases each). Sequenced material: peripheral blood, taken on day 0 of AZD1222 vaccination. The CDR3 sequence: CASSYSRGVGEQYF. The CDR3 nucleotides read TGTGCCAGCAGTTACTCGAGAGGGGTGGGCGAGCAGTACTTC.